These T cell receptor beta chains were read from a single sample in a study of blood T cell repertoires in COVID-19. Method: immunoSEQ multiplex PCR; TCRdb's copy keeps in-frame clones and lacks some. This sample has hundreds of thousands of clones; about 88% occur once, and the top ten carry about 7.3%. The sample comprised peripheral blood. The receptors originated from an older woman with COVID-19, enrolled during active disease. Each CDR3 is given without its conserved first and last residue. The order of the fields is V gene, J gene, CDR3 protein.

TRBV2	TRBJ1-1	AISGQGGTEAF
TRBV15	TRBJ2-1	ATSTAGFPYNEQF
TRBV9	TRBJ1-1	ASSVGGEGTEAF
TRBV4-1	TRBJ2-3	ASSQEAFSDTQY
TRBV14	TRBJ2-1	ASSPKRGVYNEQF
TRBV3-1/TRBV3-2	TRBJ1-2	ASPGIYVRGYT
TRBV28	TRBJ1-5	ASSLGRLSNQPQH
TRBV6-1	TRBJ1-2	ASSEALRVNYGYT
TRBV4-1	TRBJ2-7	ASSSPGSSYEQY
TRBV23-1	TRBJ2-6	ASSSPGQAPGANVLT
TRBV19	TRBJ1-5	ASNIQGGSNQPQH
TRBV19	TRBJ2-1	ASRRTGDDEQF
TRBV4-1	TRBJ2-3	ASSQKGLGGVTDTQY
TRBV4-2	TRBJ2-1	ASSQEGRLAGGHNEQF
TRBV6-5	TRBJ1-1	ASITPGEAF
TRBV9	TRBJ2-7	ASSVAGRQNEQY
TRBV6-5	TRBJ2-7	ASSGTGISYEQY
TRBV9	TRBJ1-5	ASSVEGQTNQPQH
TRBV7-9	TRBJ1-6	ASSSLPSSPLH
TRBV19	TRBJ1-1	ASSLTPGQGITEAF
TRBV12-3/TRBV12-4	TRBJ2-5	ASSLGQSETQY
TRBV5-1	TRBJ2-7	ASRWTGTYEQY
TRBV30	TRBJ2-2	AWSVRGPGELF
TRBV18	TRBJ1-1	ASSPVQGGAEAF
TRBV9	TRBJ2-2	ASSPTDKPNTGELF
TRBV9	TRBJ2-3	ASSATSGGIYTQY
TRBV28	TRBJ1-2	ASAWGGGYT
TRBV7-3	TRBJ2-2	ASSPTGGVAGELF
TRBV5-1	TRBJ2-7	ASSLGTGGIYEQY
TRBV6-5	TRBJ1-2	AAQGGQAFYGYT
TRBV27	TRBJ1-2	ASSFGANYGYT
TRBV24-1	TRBJ1-2	ATSDPGQGAQGYT
TRBV2	TRBJ1-5	ASGLEQPQH
TRBV7-2	TRBJ2-2	ASSLDRGGELF
TRBV6-5	TRBJ1-5	AGGSPSNQPQH
TRBV7-9	TRBJ1-1	ASSPVTGGRGTEAF
TRBV7-2	TRBJ2-7	ASSWDRAGEQY
TRBV19	TRBJ1-4	ASSPHRGTNEKLF
TRBV18	TRBJ2-2	ASSLQEDTGELF
TRBV6-5	TRBJ2-2	ASSYETSGSTGELF
TRBV5-6	TRBJ1-5	ASSPSGGGSNQPQH
TRBV10-3	TRBJ1-6	AIAPVPTNSPLH
TRBV19	TRBJ2-5	ASSTGGGVETQY
TRBV27	TRBJ1-2	ASSTGRRYGYT
TRBV28	TRBJ1-3	ASFPMTAGNTIY
TRBV5-6	TRBJ1-6	ASSLGRSSYNSPLH